These 10 T cell receptor beta chains originate from one sample sequenced in a study of blood T cell repertoires in COVID-19. Libraries were prepared by immunoSEQ multiplex PCR; TCRdb keeps only in-frame clonotypes and omits some of them. The repertoire includes about 250,000 clones, more than 70% of them detected once, and approximately 5.3% sits in the top ten. The source material was peripheral blood. All receptors derive from a man older than 75 with acute or convalescent COVID-19.

The chain links TRBV6-5 to TRBJ2-3; perhaps TRBD2 as D (5 bases). Germline V CDR1 and CDR2: MNHEY, SVGAGI. The length of the CDR3 is 16 residues. With 2 bases removed from V and 1 base from J, the gap between germline ends came to 13 bases. The CDR3 sequence: CASSYASGLGTDTQYF. For the CDR3, the DNA is TGTGCCAGCAGTTACGCGTCGGGATTGGGCACAGATACGCAGTATTTT.

V is TRBV6-5 and J is TRBJ1-2; 9 bases fit TRBD1. The length of the CDR3 is 16 residues. The germline V gene encodes CDR1 MNHEY and CDR2 SVGAGI. J lost 2 bases, V lost 0 bases, and 4 bases had no gene match. The CDR3 here is CASSYSWDRDNYGYTF. The CDR3 DNA sequence: TGTGCCAGCAGTTACTCGTGGGACAGGGACAACTATGGCTACACCTTC.

The rearrangement joins TRBV27 to TRBJ2-2; D gene ambiguous. This CDR3 region has 14 residues. V was pared by 7 bases and J by 0 bases, with 9 bases between. The V gene's germline CDR1 is MNHEY and CDR2 SMNVEV (reference sequence). CDR3 sequence reads: CASIGGANTGELFF. CDR3 DNA sequence: TGTGCCAGCATCGGCGGAGCGAACACCGGGGAGCTGTTTTTT.

This clone was seen a handful of times. The rearrangement links TRBV18 to TRBJ1-5; weak D call: TRBD1 (6 bases). Per the germline V gene, CDR1 is KGHSH and CDR2 is LQKENI. V was cut by 0 bases and J by 2 bases, with 17 bases left in between. The CDR3 is 18 amino acids. CDR3 sequence (DNA): TGTGCCAGCTCACCACCCGGTGAAGCAGGGGCGGGCAATCAGCCCCAGCATTTT. Its protein is CASSPPGEAGAGNQPQHF.

With regard to this clone: Additional DNA sequences in this sample encode the identical CDR3. CDR3 DNA sequence: TGTGCCAGCAGCGTAACTGGGGCGAGCAATCAGCCCCAGCATTTT. Translated, it gives CASSVTGASNQPQHF. This chain joins TRBV9 and TRBJ1-5; D perhaps matches TRBD1 (5 bases). Germline V CDR1 and CDR2: SGDLS, YYNGEE. The CDR3 is 15 amino acids. The V end was cut by 1 base, the J end by 1 base, with 9 bases between.

V usage is TRBV6-1 and J usage is TRBJ2-3; 9 nucleotides align to TRBD1. This CDR3 is built from 16 residues. J lost 10 bases, V lost 0 bases, and 11 bases had no gene match. Per germline, CDR1 MNHNS and CDR2 SASEGT. The CDR3 sequence is CASSEASGQGTNPQYF. The CDR3 DNA follows: TGTGCCAGCAGTGAAGCGTCGGGACAGGGAACGAATCCGCAGTATTTT.

This clone was found once. The CDR3 DNA is TGTGCCAGTACCAAATCCTGGCTCTGGGAGGCAGGTCTAGAGACCCAGTACTTC. This translates into CASTKSWLWEAGLETQYF. The chain joins TRBV19 to TRBJ2-5, with D perhaps matching TRBD2 (6 bases). With 7 bases removed from V and 4 bases from J, the gap between germline ends came to 28 bases. Germline V lookup: CDR1 LNHDA, CDR2 SQIVND (reference sequence). The CDR3 has 18 amino acids. Looking up the rest from reference TRBV19 and TRBJ2-5 gives the full variable domain: DGGITQSPKYLFRKEGQNVTLSCEQNLNHDAMYWYRQDPGQGLRLIYYSQIVNDFQKGDIAEGYSVSREKKESFPLTVTSAQKNPTAFYLCASTKSWLWEAGLETQYFGPGTRLLVL.

The chain employs TRBV7-9 and TRBJ1-5; D gene uncertain. The CDR3 has 14 amino acids. Trimming stripped 7 bases from V and 5 bases from J, with 15 bases between. Per the germline V gene, CDR1 is SEHNR and CDR2 is FQNEAQ (reference sequence). The CDR3 region has the DNA TGTGCCAGCACCCAGCTTAGCTCGGATCAGCCCCAGCATTTT. Protein sequence: CASTQLSSDQPQHF. Full variable domain (rest looked up from reference TRBV7-9 and TRBJ1-5): DTGVSQNPRHKITKRGQNVTFRCDPISEHNRLYWYRQTLGQGPEFLTYFQNEAQLEKSRLLSDRFSAERPKGSFSTLEIQRTEQGDSAMYLCASTQLSSDQPQHFGDGTRLSIL.

DNA for the CDR3: TGTGCCAGCAGCGTTTCTAGGTCCACCGGGGAGCTGTTTTTT. This sequence encodes CASSVSRSTGELFF. V usage is TRBV9 and J usage is TRBJ2-2; D remains unclear. CDR1 and CDR2 from the germline V gene are SGDLS and YYNGEE. The germline V and J ends were trimmed by 2 bases and 4 bases, with 9 bases remaining between them. This CDR3 is 14 amino acids long.

Many counts were recorded for this clone. The genes are TRBV24-1 and TRBJ1-2; 8 nucleotides line up with TRBD1. Germline V gene lookup returns CDR1 KGHDR and CDR2 SFDVKD. The CDR3 is made up of 15 amino acids. J lost 8 bases, V lost 0 bases, and 7 bases had no gene match. The CDR3 spells CATSDLRQGARGYTF. The CDR3 region has the DNA TGTGCCACCAGTGATTTGAGGCAGGGGGCGCGAGGCTACACCTTC.